This T cell receptor beta chain appears in the sequencing data of a study of shared clonotypes between healthy human individuals (TCRdb year 2020). Notes on the research overall: The cohort comprised a couple of women and three men aged 18 to 49 years. Libraries were prepared and TCR repertoires were sequenced by different laboratories using diverse techniques, in order to increase sequencing depth and limit assay-specific biases. Blood TCR repertoires of about 5 healthy adults were deeply sequenced to estimate repertoire size and the extent of clonotype sharing between individuals. Each donor's leukapheresis produced roughly between roughly 0.94 and 9.5 billion PBMCs.

The study at large found these results: Only blood was sampled, and tissue TCR repertoires likely differ from those in blood. Based on pairwise subsampling, the degree of clonotype sharing among donors was expected to be affected by sequencing depth. Because the study included a small number of donors, the genetic and exposure-history diversity represented was limited.

Notes on this clone: The specificity of this receptor is unknown. No base-level quality is on record; no much larger clone is a single base apart.

Using the deep immunoSEQ assay, multiplex PCR amplified TCR CDR3 regions from genomic DNA. Extracted genomic DNA from each cell subset was spread evenly across all wells of several immunoSEQ 96-well plates, with each plate serving as a replicate. For unsorted PBMC, each replicate PCR was loaded with about 280 ng genomic DNA, equivalent to some 27,000 T cell genomes. Ten immunoSEQ deep assay plates were used to sequence unsorted PBMC genomic DNA. Purified libraries were measured with a Qubit 3.0 fluorometer, size-checked on a Bioanalyzer 2100, and measured again with the KAPA Library Quantification kit. Every immunoSEQ 96-well plate was sequenced on a dedicated single-read 150-cycle Illumina NextSeq 550 flow cell. Turning to the authors' computational methods: Because the immunoSEQ output held only junctional sequences and lacked quality scores, the filtering could not match the filtering applied to full-length reads. To assign V/J genes and CDR3, sequences were annotated against IMGT germline references using PyIR, a Python wrapper for IgBLAST v1.9. Reads with weak V/J assignments (E-value above 1e-6), missing CDR3, stop codons, out-of-frame junctions, or ambiguous translated residues were removed. V3J clonotypes were defined as sequences sharing an identical inferred V gene, J gene, and CDR3 amino acid sequence. To compute the percentage overlap between repertoires, the number of shared unique clonotypes was divided by the size of the smaller repertoire. Richness of each repertoire was evaluated using RTK rarefaction, the Chao1 estimator, and Recon v2.1 estimates of unobserved clonotypes. TCRdb stores this immuneACCESS table with in-frame sequences only. Part of the clones is absent; in the studies checked, under half of the shortfall reflects unresolved V genes, and no reason is known for the rest. V and J calls and clone size come straight from that table; D and trimming were deduced from the DNA. The sample profile shows 450,000 to 500,000 clones; 78% of them were found once. The ten largest clones take up approximately 12% of the sample.

The donors were healthy, HIV-negative adults who had no recently reported acute infections or vaccinations. Every donor was a Caucasian adult residing in Nashville, Tennessee, USA. For unsorted samples, tens of millions of PBMCs were counted, and genomic DNA was extracted using the QIAamp DNA Blood Mini kit. Blood was collected by leukapheresis, and PBMCs were isolated by Ficoll-Histopaque density gradient centrifugation and then cryopreserved in liquid nitrogen vapor phase. V ends up 2 bases short and J 6 bases short, with an unmatched junction base count of 9. According to the germline V gene (reference sequence), CDR1 reads GTSNPN and CDR2 reads SVGIG. From the cysteine up to the phenylalanine, the CDR3 has a length of 14 residues. The sequence is cut down to CDR3 DNA, 42 bases in frame from base 1.

The rearranged chain carries TRBV30 and TRBJ1-2; TRBD1 matches 7 bases in the middle. The receptor was isolated from a woman aged 40 to 55 in good health. Some clones in this sample may be carry-over from other donors' samples. The sequenced material came from PBMCs. The CDR3 protein is CAWSSTGYRNGYTF. Here is the DNA: TGTGCCTGGAGTTCGACAGGGTATCGAAATGGCTACACCTTC.